Here is one T cell receptor (beta chain) with its context. Its antigen remains unknown. The CDR3 loop spans 13 amino acids. V dropped 9 bases and J dropped 1 base, with 12 bases sitting between them. CDR1 and CDR2 from the germline V gene are LGHNT and FRNRAP. This record comes from a study of cytomegalovirus exposure and HLA in healthy donors. Study summary: From HLA-typed donors, an early data release held around 80 million unique TCRs. Within the Caucasian-associated ancestry cluster were 81% of the roughly 400 genotyped donors. Study observations and caveats: A few CMV-associated chains were confirmed in vitro to be specific for CMV antigens. Further analysis was carried out later, and it showed several of the most significant clusters appearing linked to common viral pathogens.

It was with 60 Vbeta and 13 Jbeta primers that the PCR ran. TCRdb's copy holds only in-frame clones and misses some; the assay was immunoSEQ multiplex PCR. Here the sample spans about 130,000 clones, about 82% being singletons. The V call is TRBV12-5, the J call TRBJ2-5; D is unresolved. Sequencing input: PBMCs. The sequence was obtained from a boy younger than 18 in good health and CMV-seronegative. This CDR3 reads CASCPDTQETQYF. CDR3 bases: TGTGCTAGCTGCCCTGACACCCAAGAGACCCAGTACTTC.